These 18 T cell receptor beta chains were sequenced from one sample in a study of T-cell reconstitution after alpha-beta-depleted transplantation in children. As it was prepared, the TCRbeta library received unique molecular identifiers. MiXCR, run by TCRdb on the PCR reads, gives a single entry per CDR3 protein. The table records nearly 200,000 distinct CDR3 sequences, 5.5% to 7% of them present only once. Material: PBMCs, obtained before TCRalphabeta/CD19-depleted stem cell transplant. The source of these receptors is a girl under three years old with combined immunodeficiency, due to receive a stem cell transplant.

This clonotype was detected many times. This rearrangement joins TRBV9 to TRBJ1-2, with D hard to call. V was clipped by 6 bases and J by 6 bases, with 15 bases between them. The CDR3 is 13 amino acids. Germline CDR1 is SGDLS and CDR2 is YYNGEE. The CDR3 spells CASNRPGLNGYTF. CDR3 DNA sequence: TGTGCCAGCAACCGCCCAGGCCTAAATGGCTACACCTTC.

This clonotype showed up many times. The chain uses TRBV6-5 and TRBJ2-1; 7 bases map to TRBD2. The trim removed 3 bases at V and 9 bases at J, leaving 5 bases unmatched. CDR3 length: 13 amino acids. The germline V gene encodes CDR1 MNHEY and CDR2 SVGAGI. The CDR3 nucleotides are TGTGCCAGCAGTTATGCAACGGGAGGTGAGCAGTTCTTC. Translation: CASSYATGGEQFF.

This clonotype occurred many times. The rearrangement links TRBV12-3 or TRBV12-4 to TRBJ1-4; 7 nucleotides match TRBD1. V gave up 6 bases and J gave up 7 bases; unmatched junction bases: 8. The CDR3 loop spans 14 amino acids. The CDR3 DNA follows: TGTGCCAGCAGATACAGGGGTGTAGGTGAAAAACTGTTTTTT. Translating it yields CASRYRGVGEKLFF.

This clonotype was seen ten or more times. The chain uses TRBV20-1 and TRBJ1-1; D uncertain. Germline values: CDR1 DFQATT, CDR2 SNEGSKA (reference sequence). Between the trimmed V and J ends, which lost 3 bases and 5 bases, there was a span of 7 bases. This CDR3 comprises 11 residues. CDR3: CSARARTEAFF. CDR3 bases: TGCAGTGCTAGGGCGAGAACTGAAGCTTTCTTT.

In this sample, this clonotype turned up many times. J is TRBJ2-1 and V is TRBV6-1; 7 bases agree with TRBD2. This CDR3 spans 17 amino acids. Looked up from germline, CDR1 is MNHNS and CDR2 is SASEGT. Trimming at V came to 1 base and at J to 5 bases, leaving 11 bases not matched to a gene. Here the CDR3 DNA reads TGTGCCAGCAGTGAAGGAACAAGCGGGAAGAGGGACAATGAGCAGTTCTTC. This translates into CASSEGTSGKRDNEQFF.

The chain couples TRBV5-1 to TRBJ2-5; D uncertain. V lost 8 bases and J lost 5, with 10 bases in between. The germline V gene encodes CDR1 SGHRS and CDR2 YFSETQ. This CDR3 region has 11 residues. As DNA, the CDR3 is TGCGCCAGTGGGCCGTCGGAGACCCAGTACTTC. It encodes CASGPSETQYF.

In its sample, this clonotype was seen many times. The rearrangement joins TRBV20-1 to TRBJ2-7; D tentatively reads TRBD1 or TRBD2 (5 bases each). Germline lookup yields CDR1 DFQATT and CDR2 SNEGSKA (reference sequence). There are 13 residues in the CDR3. Trimming pared 0 bases from V and 4 bases from J, leaving 10 bases between. The CDR3 DNA reads as TGCAGTGCTAGAGATCCTGGGGGTTACGAGCAGTACTTC. This codes for CSARDPGGYEQYF.

The chain recombines TRBV7-9 with TRBJ2-7; TRBD1 matches at 7 bases. Germline V gene data show CDR1 as SEHNR and CDR2 as FQNEAQ (reference sequence). With 5 bases clipped from V and 6 bases from J, the junction kept 4 bases outside the gene matches. CDR3 length equals 12 residues. The CDR3 DNA reads TGTGCCAGCAGCCTAGGGGACAGCGAGCAGTACTTC. Its translation: CASSLGDSEQYF.

The chain links TRBV6-1 to TRBJ2-5; no clear D gene. Germline CDR1 MNHNS, CDR2 SASEGT. The CDR3 has 14 amino acids. The V end was cut by 7 bases, the J end by 1 base, with 13 bases between. For the CDR3, the DNA is TGTGCCAGCACCCAAGGACGGACCCAAGAGACCCAGTACTTC. Residues: CASTQGRTQETQYF.

The table lists this clonotype with many counts. This chain joins TRBV29-1 and TRBJ2-1, with D possibly TRBD1 on 5 matching bases. This CDR3 has 15 residues. Trimming stripped 0 bases from V and 15 bases from J, with 24 bases between. Germline-derived CDR1 and CDR2 are SQVTM and ANQGSEA. CDR3 sequence reads: CSVEDQGQGAPFLFF. The CDR3 DNA reads TGCAGCGTTGAAGATCAAGGCCAAGGGGCGCCATTCTTGTTCTTC.

In its sample, this clonotype was seen many times. The V and J genes are TRBV12-3 or TRBV12-4 and TRBJ2-5; unclear D gene. The ends were cut back, 6 bases at V and 5 bases at J, with 10 bases in the middle. The CDR3 contains 12 residues. Here the CDR3 reads CASSRNGETQYF. The CDR3 bases are TGTGCCAGCAGCCGCAACGGGGAGACCCAGTACTTC.

The chain is built from TRBV7-9 and TRBJ2-7; 9 bases are shared with TRBD1. V dropped 6 bases and J dropped 5; count of bases not matched to a gene: 8. Germline assignment: CDR1 SEHNR and CDR2 FQNEAQ (reference sequence). This CDR3 has 14 residues. The CDR3 DNA follows: TGTGCCAGCAGGCCCGGGACAGGGCCCGACGAGCAGTACTTC. It is translated as CASRPGTGPDEQYF.

This clonotype appeared many times. The chain uses TRBV5-1 and TRBJ2-1; D is unresolved. V was shortened by 5 bases and J by 1 base, with 16 bases between the two germline ends. The CDR3 spans 16 residues. Per the germline V gene, CDR1 is SGHRS and CDR2 is YFSETQ. The CDR3 region has the DNA TGCGCCAGCAGATTGCCCGGATCCTTATCCTACAATGAGCAGTTCTTC. The encoded protein is CASRLPGSLSYNEQFF.

At least ten counts were recorded for this clonotype. V is TRBV12-3 or TRBV12-4 and J is TRBJ2-6, with 10 positions matching TRBD1. V trimming: 4 bases; J trimming: 4 bases; junction bases outside the gene matches: 7. This CDR3 has 17 residues. The CDR3, as DNA: TGTGCCAGCAGTTATGGGACAGGGGTATCAGGGGCCAACGTCCTGACTTTC. Its protein is CASSYGTGVSGANVLTF.

The chain carries TRBV7-8 and TRBJ2-3; 7 bases are shared with TRBD2. The junction had 3 bases not matched to a gene; V was cut back by 5 bases and J by 1 base. Per the germline V gene, CDR1 is SGHVS and CDR2 is FQNEAQ. The CDR3 consists of 14 residues. The CDR3 nucleotides are TGTGCCAGCAGCCTACTAGCGCGCACAGATACGCAGTATTTT. Translated, it gives CASSLLARTDTQYF.

This clonotype was found many times. The V call is TRBV7-2, the J call TRBJ2-5; the D gene is possibly TRBD2 (6 bases). This CDR3 is 14 amino acids long. V was cut by 2 bases and J by 5 bases, with 12 bases left in between. Germline V CDR1 and CDR2: SGHTA, FQGNSA. Written as DNA, the CDR3 is TGTGCCAGCAGCTTACGTCTAGCGTGGGAGACCCAGTACTTC. Translating gives CASSLRLAWETQYF.

This clonotype was seen ten or more times. The chain couples TRBV13 to TRBJ2-5; weak D call: TRBD1 (6 bases). V shed 5 bases and J shed 7 bases, with 20 bases lying between them. In germline, CDR1 is PRHDT, CDR2 FYEKMQ (reference sequence). The CDR3 sequence is 15 residues long. The CDR3, as DNA: TGTGCCAGCAGCGACACATTTTTAAGGGGGATGACCCAGTACTTC. Translated, it gives CASSDTFLRGMTQYF.

At least ten counts were recorded for this clonotype. The V call is TRBV29-1, the J call TRBJ1-4; D perhaps matches TRBD1 (5 bases). The CDR3 sequence is 13 residues long. Germline values: CDR1 SQVTM, CDR2 ANQGSEA. V lost 4 bases, J lost 4 bases, and 10 bases lay in between. CDR3 protein: CSVVGGLNEKLFF. In nucleotides, the CDR3 is TGCAGCGTTGTGGGGGGACTTAATGAAAAACTGTTTTTT.